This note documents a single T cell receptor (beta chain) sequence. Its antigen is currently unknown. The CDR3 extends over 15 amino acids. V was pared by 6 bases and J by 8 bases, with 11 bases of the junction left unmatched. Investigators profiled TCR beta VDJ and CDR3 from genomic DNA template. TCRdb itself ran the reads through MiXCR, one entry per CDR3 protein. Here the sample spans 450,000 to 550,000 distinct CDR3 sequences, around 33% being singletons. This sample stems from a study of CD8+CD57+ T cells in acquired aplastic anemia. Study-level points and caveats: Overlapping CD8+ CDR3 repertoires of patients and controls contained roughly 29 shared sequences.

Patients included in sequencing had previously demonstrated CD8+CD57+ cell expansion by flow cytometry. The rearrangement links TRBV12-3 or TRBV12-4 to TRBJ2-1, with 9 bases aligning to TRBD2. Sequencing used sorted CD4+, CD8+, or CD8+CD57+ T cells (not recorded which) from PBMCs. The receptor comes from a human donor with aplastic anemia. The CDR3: CASRPSSGITYEQFF. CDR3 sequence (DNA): TGTGCCAGCAGACCTTCTAGCGGGATTACGTATGAGCAGTTCTTC.